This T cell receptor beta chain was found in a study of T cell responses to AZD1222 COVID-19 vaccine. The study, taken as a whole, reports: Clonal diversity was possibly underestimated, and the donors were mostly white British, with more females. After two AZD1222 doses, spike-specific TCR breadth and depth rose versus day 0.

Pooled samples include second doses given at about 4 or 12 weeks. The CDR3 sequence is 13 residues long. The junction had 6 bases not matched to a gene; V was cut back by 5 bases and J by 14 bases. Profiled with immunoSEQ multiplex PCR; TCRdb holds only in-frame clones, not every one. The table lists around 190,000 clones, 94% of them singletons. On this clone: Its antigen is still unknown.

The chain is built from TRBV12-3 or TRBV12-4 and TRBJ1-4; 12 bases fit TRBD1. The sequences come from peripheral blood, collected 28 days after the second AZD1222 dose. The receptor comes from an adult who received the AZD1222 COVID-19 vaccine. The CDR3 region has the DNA TGTGCCAGCAGTCAGGGACAGGGGGCACGTCTGTTTTTT. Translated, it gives CASSQGQGARLFF.